The clone carrying this T cell receptor (beta chain) was seen a single time. With 8 bases removed from V and 2 bases from J, the gap between germline ends came to 15 bases. Germline V gene sequence: CDR1 GTSNPN, CDR2 SVGIG (reference sequence). CDR3 length equals 13 residues. The sample is drawn from a study of blood T cell repertoires in COVID-19. Study-level information: Specimens from acute and convalescent COVID-19 originated in the United States, Italy and Spain.

Using immunoSEQ multiplex PCR, the repertoire was profiled, and TCRdb retains in-frame clones only, with some absent. Of over 150,000 clones in the sample, about 85% were seen once. The sequenced sample consisted of peripheral blood. The receptor comes from a man in his 60s with COVID-19, enrolled during active disease. J is TRBJ1-2 and V is TRBV30, with D hard to call. The CDR3 spells CARCRRQNYGYTF. The DNA of the CDR3 is TGTGCCCGGTGTCGCAGGCAAAACTATGGCTACACCTTC.